This T cell receptor beta chain was sequenced for a study of technical replicates of blood from several donors. The data were produced by immunoSEQ multiplex PCR, yet TCRdb's version contains in-frame clones alone and is incomplete. The table includes around 50,000 clones, around 90% detected once. This clone was recorded once. J was trimmed by 2 bases and V by 9 bases; bases with no gene match: 10. The CDR3 has 15 residues. CDR1 is SGDLS, CDR2 YYNGEE, per germline. This chain connects TRBV9 to TRBJ2-4; TRBD1 agrees at 8 bases. The clonotype was recovered from a human donor in good health. Some clones in this sample may be carry-over from other donors' samples. The sample was PBMCs. CDR3 nucleotides: TGTGCCATAACAGGGGGGAAAAATACCAAAAACATTCAGTACTTC. Translated: CAITGGKNTKNIQYF.